This T cell receptor (beta chain) is from a study of blood T cell repertoires in COVID-19. Study at large: Acute and convalescent COVID-19 specimens originated in the United States, Italy and Spain. PBMCs, B-cell-depleted T cells, or T cells were the source of the cDNA or gDNA that made up the material.

Germline V lookup: CDR1 SGDLS, CDR2 YYNGEE. Trimming pared 0 bases from V and 5 bases from J, leaving 4 bases between. The CDR3 totals 12 residues. The assay was immunoSEQ multiplex PCR, and TCRdb's table has in-frame clones only and misses some. The profile shows 250,000 to 350,000 clones, around 84% of them singletons. Enrolment of Seattle patients took place during active infection, and they were followed longitudinally. The count of this clone is one. This sequence originates from a human donor with COVID-19, enrolled during active disease. The donor label of this sample is uncertain. Sequencing input: peripheral blood. The rearrangement uses TRBV9 and TRBJ2-3; D not certain. CDR3 region: CASSVALDTQYF. The CDR3 DNA follows: TGTGCCAGCAGCGTAGCATTAGATACGCAGTATTTT.